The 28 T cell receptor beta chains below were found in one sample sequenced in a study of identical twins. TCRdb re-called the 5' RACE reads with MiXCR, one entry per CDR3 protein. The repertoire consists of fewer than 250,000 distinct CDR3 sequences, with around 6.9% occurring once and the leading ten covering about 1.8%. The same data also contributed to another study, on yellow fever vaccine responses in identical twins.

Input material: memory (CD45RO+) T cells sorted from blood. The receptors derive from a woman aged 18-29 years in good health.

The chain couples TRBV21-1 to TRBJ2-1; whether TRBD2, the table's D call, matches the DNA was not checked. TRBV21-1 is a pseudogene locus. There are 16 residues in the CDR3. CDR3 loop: CASRRDGPTEGLEQFF. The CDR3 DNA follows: TGTGCCAGTCGGAGGGACGGACCGACTGAGGGGCTTGAGCAGTTCTTC.

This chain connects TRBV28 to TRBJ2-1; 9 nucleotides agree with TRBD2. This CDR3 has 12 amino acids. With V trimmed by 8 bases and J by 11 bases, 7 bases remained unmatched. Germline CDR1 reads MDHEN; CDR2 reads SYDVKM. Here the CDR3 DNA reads TGTGCCAGCGTGACTAGCGGCACTAAGCAGTTCTTC. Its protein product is CASVTSGTKQFF.

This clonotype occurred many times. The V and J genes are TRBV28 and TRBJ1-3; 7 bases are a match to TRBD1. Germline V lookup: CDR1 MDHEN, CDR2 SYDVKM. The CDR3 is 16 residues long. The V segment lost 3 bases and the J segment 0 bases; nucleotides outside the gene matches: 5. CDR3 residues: CASSFGTAYSGNTIYF. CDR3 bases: TGTGCCAGCAGTTTCGGGACAGCATACTCTGGAAACACCATATATTTT.

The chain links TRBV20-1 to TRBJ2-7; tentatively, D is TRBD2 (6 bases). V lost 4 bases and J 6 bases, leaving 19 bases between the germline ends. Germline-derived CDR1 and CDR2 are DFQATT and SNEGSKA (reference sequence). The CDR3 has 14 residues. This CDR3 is CSAKRGAGPREQYF. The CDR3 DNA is TGCAGTGCTAAAAGGGGCGCGGGGCCTCGCGAGCAGTACTTC.

The CDR3 coding sequence is TGTGCCAGCAGCGCTGTGGGACAGACTAACTATGGCTACACCTTC. It yields the protein CASSAVGQTNYGYTF. The rearrangement joins TRBV7-2 to TRBJ1-2; 7 nucleotides match TRBD1. The ends lost 5 bases at V and 0 bases at J; junction bases unmatched: 6. This CDR3 is 15 amino acids long. CDR1 and CDR2 (germline): SGHTA, FQGNSA.

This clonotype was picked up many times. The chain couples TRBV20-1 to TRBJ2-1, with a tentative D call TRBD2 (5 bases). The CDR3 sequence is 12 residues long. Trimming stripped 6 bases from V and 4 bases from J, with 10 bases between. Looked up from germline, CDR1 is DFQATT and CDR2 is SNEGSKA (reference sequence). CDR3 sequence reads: CSATWEYNEQFF. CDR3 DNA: TGCAGTGCCACGTGGGAGTACAATGAGCAGTTCTTC.

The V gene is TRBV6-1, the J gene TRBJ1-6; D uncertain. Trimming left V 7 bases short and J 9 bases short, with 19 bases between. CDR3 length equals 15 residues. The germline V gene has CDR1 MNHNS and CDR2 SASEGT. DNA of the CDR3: TGTGCCAGCACCCCGGGCCCCTCCACCGGTTCACCCCTCCACTTT. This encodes CASTPGPSTGSPLHF.

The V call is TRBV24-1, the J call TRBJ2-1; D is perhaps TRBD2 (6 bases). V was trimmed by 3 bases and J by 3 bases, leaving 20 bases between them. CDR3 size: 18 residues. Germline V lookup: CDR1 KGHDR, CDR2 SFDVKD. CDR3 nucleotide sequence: TGTGCCACCAGTGATCTCCGGGGGAGCCTGGTGGTCTACAATGAGCAGTTCTTC. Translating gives CATSDLRGSLVVYNEQFF.

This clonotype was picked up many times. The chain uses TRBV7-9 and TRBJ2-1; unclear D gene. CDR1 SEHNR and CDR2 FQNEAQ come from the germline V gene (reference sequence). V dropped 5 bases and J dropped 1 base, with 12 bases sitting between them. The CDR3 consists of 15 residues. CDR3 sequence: CASSPTNPSYNEQFF. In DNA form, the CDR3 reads TGTGCCAGCAGCCCGACCAACCCATCCTACAATGAGCAGTTCTTC.

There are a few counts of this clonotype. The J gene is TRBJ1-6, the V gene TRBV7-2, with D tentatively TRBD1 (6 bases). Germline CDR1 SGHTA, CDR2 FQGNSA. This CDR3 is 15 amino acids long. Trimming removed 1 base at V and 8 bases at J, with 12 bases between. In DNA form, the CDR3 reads TGTGCCAGCAGCTTAGGACAGGATCGTCATTCACCCCTCCACTTT. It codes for CASSLGQDRHSPLHF. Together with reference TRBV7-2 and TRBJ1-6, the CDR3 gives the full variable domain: GAGVSQSPSNKVTEKGKDVELRCDPISGHTALYWYRQSLGQGLEFLIYFQGNSAPDKSGLPSDRFSAERTGGSVSTLTIQRTQQEDSAVYLCASSLGQDRHSPLHFGNGTRLTVT.

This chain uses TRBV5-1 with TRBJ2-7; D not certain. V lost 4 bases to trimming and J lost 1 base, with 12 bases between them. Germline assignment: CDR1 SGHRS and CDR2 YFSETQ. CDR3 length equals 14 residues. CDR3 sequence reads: CASSPSALSYEQYF. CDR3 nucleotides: TGCGCCAGCAGCCCCTCGGCGTTATCCTACGAGCAGTACTTC.

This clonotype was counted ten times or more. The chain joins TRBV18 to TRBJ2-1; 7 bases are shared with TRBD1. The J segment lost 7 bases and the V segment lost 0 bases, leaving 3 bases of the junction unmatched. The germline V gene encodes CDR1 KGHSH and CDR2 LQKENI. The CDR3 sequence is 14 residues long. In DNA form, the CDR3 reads TGTGCCAGCTCACCACCGGTGACAGGGAATGAGCAGTTCTTC. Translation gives CASSPPVTGNEQFF.

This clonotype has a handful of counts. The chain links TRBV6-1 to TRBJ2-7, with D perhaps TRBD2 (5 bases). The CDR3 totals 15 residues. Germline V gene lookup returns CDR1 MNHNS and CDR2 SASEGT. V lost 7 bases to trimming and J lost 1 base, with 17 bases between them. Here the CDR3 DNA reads TGTGCCAGCACTAGCCGGGCAGCCGAATCCTACGAGCAGTACTTC. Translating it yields CASTSRAAESYEQYF.

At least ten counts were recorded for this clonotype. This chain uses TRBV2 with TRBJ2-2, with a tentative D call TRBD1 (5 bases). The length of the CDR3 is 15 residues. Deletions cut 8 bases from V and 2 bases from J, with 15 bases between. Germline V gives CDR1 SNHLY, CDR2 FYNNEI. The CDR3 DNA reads TGTGCCAGCGGCGGAACAGGCCGTAACACCGGGGAGCTGTTTTTT. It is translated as CASGGTGRNTGELFF.

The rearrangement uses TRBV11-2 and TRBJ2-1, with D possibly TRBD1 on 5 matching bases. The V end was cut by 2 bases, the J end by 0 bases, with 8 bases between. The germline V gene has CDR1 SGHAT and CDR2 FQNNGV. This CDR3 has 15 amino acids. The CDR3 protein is CASSLSDSSYNEQFF. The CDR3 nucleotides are TGTGCCAGCAGCTTAAGCGACAGCTCCTACAATGAGCAGTTCTTC.

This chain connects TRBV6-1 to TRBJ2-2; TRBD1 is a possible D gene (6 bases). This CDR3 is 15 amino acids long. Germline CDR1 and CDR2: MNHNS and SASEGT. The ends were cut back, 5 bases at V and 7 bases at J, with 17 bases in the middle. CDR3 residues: CASSITGTSVGELFF. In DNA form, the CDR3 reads TGTGCCAGCAGTATAACCGGGACATCGGTCGGGGAGCTGTTTTTT.

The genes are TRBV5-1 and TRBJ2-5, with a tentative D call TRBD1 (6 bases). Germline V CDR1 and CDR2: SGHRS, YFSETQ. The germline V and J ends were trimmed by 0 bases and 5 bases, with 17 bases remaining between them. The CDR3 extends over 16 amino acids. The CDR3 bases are TGCGCCAGCAGCTTGGAGGGGGTGGGGTTGAAGGAGACCCAGTACTTC. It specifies CASSLEGVGLKETQYF.

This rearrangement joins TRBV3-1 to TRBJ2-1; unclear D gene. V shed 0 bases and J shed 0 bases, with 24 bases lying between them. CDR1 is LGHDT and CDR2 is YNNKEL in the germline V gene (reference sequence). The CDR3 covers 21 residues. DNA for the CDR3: TGTGCCAGCAGCCAAGATAGAAGCGTCAGGCACTCAACCAGCTCCTACAATGAGCAGTTCTTC. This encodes CASSQDRSVRHSTSSYNEQFF.

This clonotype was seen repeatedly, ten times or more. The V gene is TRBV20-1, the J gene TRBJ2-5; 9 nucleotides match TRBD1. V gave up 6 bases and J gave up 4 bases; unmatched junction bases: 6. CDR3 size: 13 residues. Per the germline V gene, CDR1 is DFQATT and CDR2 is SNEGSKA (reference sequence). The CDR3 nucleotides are TGCAGTGCCCCGGGACAGGGCATAGAGACCCAGTACTTC. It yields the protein CSAPGQGIETQYF.

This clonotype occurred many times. The CDR3 DNA is TGCAGCGTTCCCCGGGGGGACAGCTACACCTTC. Its translation is CSVPRGDSYTF. The V call is TRBV29-1, the J call TRBJ1-2; possible D gene TRBD1, 6 bases. The CDR3 covers 11 residues. Germline assignment: CDR1 SQVTM and CDR2 ANQGSEA. The V and J ends lost 5 bases and 9 bases respectively, with 13 bases between them.

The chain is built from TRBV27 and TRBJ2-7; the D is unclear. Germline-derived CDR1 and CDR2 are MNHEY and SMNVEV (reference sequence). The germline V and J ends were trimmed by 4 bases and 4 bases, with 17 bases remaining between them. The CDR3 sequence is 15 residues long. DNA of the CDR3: TGTGCCAGCAGTTCCCAATCGACCCGGCCGTACGAGCAGTACTTC. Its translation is CASSSQSTRPYEQYF.

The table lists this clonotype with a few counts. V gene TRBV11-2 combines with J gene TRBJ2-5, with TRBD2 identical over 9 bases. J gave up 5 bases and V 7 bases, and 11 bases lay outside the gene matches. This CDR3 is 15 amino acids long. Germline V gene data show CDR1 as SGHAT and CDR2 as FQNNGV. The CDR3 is CASTTSGRPRETQYF. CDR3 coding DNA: TGTGCCAGCACGACTAGCGGAAGGCCTCGGGAGACCCAGTACTTC.

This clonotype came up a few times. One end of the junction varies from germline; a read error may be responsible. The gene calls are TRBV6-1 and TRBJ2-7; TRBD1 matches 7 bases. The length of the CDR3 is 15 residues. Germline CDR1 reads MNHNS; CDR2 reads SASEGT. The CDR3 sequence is CASTPSGQGAYEQYF. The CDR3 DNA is TGCGCCAGCACTCCGTCCGGGCAGGGGGCCTACGAGCAGTACTTC.

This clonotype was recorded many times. The DNA for the CDR3 is TGCAGCGTCGGGACAACTACCTACGAGCAGTACTTC. Translating gives CSVGTTTYEQYF. The chain combines TRBV29-1 with TRBJ2-7; possible D gene TRBD1, 6 bases. The CDR3 loop spans 12 amino acids. With 6 bases removed from V and 2 bases from J, the gap between germline ends came to 11 bases. Germline CDR1 reads SQVTM; CDR2 reads ANQGSEA.

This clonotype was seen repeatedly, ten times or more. The CDR3 reads CASSQDTDTQYF. CDR3 in DNA: TGCGCCAGCAGCCAAGATACTGATACGCAGTATTTT. The V call is TRBV4-3, the J call TRBJ2-3; D not resolved. The germline CDR1 and CDR2 sequences are LGHNA and YSLEER. The CDR3 runs to 12 residues. V was cut by 0 bases and J by 6 bases, with 4 bases left in between.

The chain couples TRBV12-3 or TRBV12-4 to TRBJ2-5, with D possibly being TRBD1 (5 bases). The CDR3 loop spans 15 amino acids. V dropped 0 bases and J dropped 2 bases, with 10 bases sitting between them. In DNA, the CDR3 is TGTGCCAGCAGTTTAGCGAGCGCAGGGCAAGAGACCCAGTACTTC. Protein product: CASSLASAGQETQYF.

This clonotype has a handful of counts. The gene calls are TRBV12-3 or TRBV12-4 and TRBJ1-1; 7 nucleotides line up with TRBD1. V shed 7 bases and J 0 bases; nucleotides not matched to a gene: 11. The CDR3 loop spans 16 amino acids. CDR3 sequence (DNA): TGTGCCAGCACCCGGGGACAGAGCGTATTGAACACTGAAGCTTTCTTT. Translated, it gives CASTRGQSVLNTEAFF.

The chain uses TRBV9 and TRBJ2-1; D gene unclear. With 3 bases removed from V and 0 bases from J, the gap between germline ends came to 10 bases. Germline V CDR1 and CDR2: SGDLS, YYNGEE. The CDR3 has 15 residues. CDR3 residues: CASSEGLSSYNEQFF. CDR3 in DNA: TGTGCCAGCAGCGAGGGTCTTAGCTCCTACAATGAGCAGTTCTTC.